These T cell receptor beta chains were read from a single sample in a study of T cell repertoires in cytomegalovirus infection. TCRdb re-analysed the reads in MiXCR, keeping a single row per CDR3 protein. The sample yields about 530,000 distinct CDR3 sequences, about 26% seen once. The sequencing input was PBMCs. These receptors originate from a human donor in good health (CMV status not recorded). Some clones in this sample may be carry-over from other donors' samples. Each CDR3 is given without its conserved first and last residue. The order of the fields is V gene, D gene, CDR3 protein. D genes are given only for firm matches.

TRBV6-2/TRBV6-3 NA ASSYDTEQF
TRBV19 NA ASSPLYGGASYEQY
TRBV28 NA ASSLLGPTETQY
TRBV20-1 TRBD2 SAGSSGRRGNEQF
TRBV28 TRBD1 ASSDPPGQSYSNQPQH
TRBV20-1 TRBD2 SARDQVLAVYNEQF
TRBV19 NA ASSTRQNSNQPQH
TRBV30 NA AWIPPGRDSYGYT
TRBV4-1 NA ASSQASGRNTIY
TRBV6-6 NA ASSPVGGNEQF
TRBV28 NA ASSSPAAGLLHGDGYT
TRBV5-5 TRBD1 ASSFRTGTDLDPQY
TRBV7-9 TRBD2 ASSPASGSFDEQF
TRBV6-2/TRBV6-3 NA ASSSSWDKHGPPDTQY
TRBV12-3/TRBV12-4 NA ASSLTSDREETQY
TRBV24-1 NA ATSDLGVHEQF
TRBV29-1 NA SVALGREKLF
TRBV4-1 NA ASSQITGFESNQPQH
TRBV7-6 NA ASSSRGYAGELF
TRBV12-3/TRBV12-4 TRBD1 ASSPGQGRGTGELF
TRBV28 TRBD1 ASIIRDRVNEQF
TRBV19 TRBD1 ASRRTGLAKNIQY
TRBV7-9 TRBD1 ASSTETGLYEQY
TRBV19 TRBD1 ASSPRTGGPHQPQH
TRBV5-1 TRBD1 ASSIGQGGGLMETQY
TRBV30 NA AWKGNRPQQGYT
TRBV19 TRBD2 ASSIQAGTPYEQY
TRBV11-2 NA ASSPRLERFNGELF
TRBV9 NA ASSVEVWPKNSGNTIY
TRBV7-8 NA ASSLSPFAADTYEQY
TRBV4-1 TRBD2 ASSQSEEREKEQF
TRBV6-6 NA ASLGGGEQY
TRBV5-6 TRBD2 ASRHLAGRNEQF
TRBV6-1 TRBD2 ASSPLAGVPNEQF
TRBV7-6 NA ASSLEGVWASYEQY
TRBV25-1 NA ASSEWSGYT
TRBV28 NA ASSSGQNEKLF
TRBV28 NA ASSLRAGGQPQH
TRBV24-1 TRBD2 ATSRSTSGRATEETQY
TRBV7-9 NA ASSFTGTTNEKLF
TRBV10-3 NA AISETLDYGYT